Following are 11 T cell receptor beta chains from one sample sequenced in a study of T cell repertoires in cytomegalovirus infection. TCRdb recomputed calls from the reads with MiXCR, one row per CDR3 protein. The sample records some 170,000 distinct CDR3 sequences, approximately 17% being singletons. Specimen: CD8+ T cells from PBMCs. These receptors originate from a human donor in good health (CMV status not recorded). Some clones in this sample may be carry-over from other donors' samples.

As regards this clonotype: Germline is not matched at one junction end, which may reflect a read error. J is TRBJ2-7 and V is TRBV7-8; tentatively, D is TRBD2 (5 bases). Germline CDR1 SGHVS, CDR2 FQNEAQ. This CDR3 comprises 14 residues. The CDR3 reads CASSFGQDSYKQYF. The CDR3 DNA follows: TGTGCCAGCAGCTTTGGTCAGGACTCCTACAAGCAGTACTTC.

The CDR3 DNA is TGTGCCAGCAGTTATGGCGGATACACTGAAGCTTTCTTT. Amino acids: CASSYGGYTEAFF. V usage is TRBV6-5 and J usage is TRBJ1-1; D not resolved. Germline CDR1 is MNHEY and CDR2 is SVGAGI. Trimming took off 3 bases at V and 3 bases at J, with 8 bases between the two ends. There are 13 residues in the CDR3.

This clonotype was observed a handful of times. The rearrangement uses TRBV29-1 and TRBJ2-1; 7 bases align to TRBD1. The CDR3 spans 14 residues. The germline gives CDR1 SQVTM, CDR2 ANQGSEA. V shed 4 bases and J 5 bases; nucleotides not matched to a gene: 8. The chain's CDR3 is CSVGRQGPNNEQFF. As DNA, the CDR3 is TGCAGCGTTGGGCGACAGGGCCCCAACAATGAGCAGTTCTTC.

The table lists this clonotype with a few counts. CDR3 residues: CASSPENEKLFF. The CDR3 bases are TGTGCCAGCTCACCAGAGAATGAAAAACTGTTTTTT. The chain uses TRBV18 and TRBJ1-4; no firm D call. V lost 2 bases and J 5 bases, leaving 3 bases between the germline ends. This CDR3 spans 12 amino acids. Germline loops: CDR1 KGHSH, CDR2 LQKENI.

This clonotype was seen only a few times. This chain connects TRBV12-3 or TRBV12-4 to TRBJ1-1, with 7 bases lining up with TRBD1. This CDR3 region has 14 residues. J lost 1 base, V lost 7 bases, and 6 bases had no gene match. CDR3 in amino acids: CASTPTGRNTEAFF. DNA for the CDR3: TGTGCCAGCACCCCGACAGGGAGGAACACTGAAGCTTTCTTT.

This clonotype was found a few times. V and J are TRBV4-1 and TRBJ1-5, with 7 positions matching TRBD1. V lost 2 bases to trimming and J lost 6 bases; unmatched junction nucleotides: 7. This CDR3 is 15 amino acids long. Germline CDR1 MGHRA, CDR2 YSYEKL. CDR3: CASSQFQGGGQPQHF. CDR3 bases: TGCGCCAGCAGCCAATTTCAGGGGGGTGGTCAGCCCCAGCATTTT.

This clonotype was found a few times. This chain connects TRBV6-2 or TRBV6-3 to TRBJ1-1, with 11 bases matching TRBD1. CDR3 length: 16 amino acids. Trimming took 1 base from V and 7 from J; bases not matched to a gene: 8. CDR1 is MNHEY, CDR2 SVGEGT, per germline. CDR3 sequence reads: CASSYWTGGEEFEAFF. The CDR3 DNA follows: TGTGCCAGCAGTTACTGGACAGGGGGCGAGGAATTTGAAGCTTTCTTT.

The gene calls are TRBV2 and TRBJ2-2; D call uncertain. The CDR3 has 14 residues. V was clipped by 2 bases and J by 2 bases, with 6 bases between them. From germline, CDR1 is SNHLY and CDR2 FYNNEI. For the CDR3, the DNA is TGTGCCAGCAGTGAACCCTCTAACACCGGGGAGCTGTTTTTT. Protein sequence: CASSEPSNTGELFF.

V gene TRBV12-3 or TRBV12-4 combines with J gene TRBJ1-2; D is perhaps TRBD1 (5 bases). This CDR3 contains 12 residues. V lost 8 bases to trimming and J lost 4 bases, with 11 bases between them. CDR3 in amino acids: CASGSGAYGYTF. The CDR3 bases are TGTGCCAGCGGCAGCGGGGCCTATGGCTACACCTTC.

In this sample, this clonotype turned up a few times. The V call is TRBV12-3 or TRBV12-4, the J call TRBJ2-1; unclear D gene. The CDR3 covers 12 residues. V was trimmed by 2 bases and J by 5 bases, leaving 4 bases between them. CDR3 coding DNA: TGTGCCAGCAGTTTACCGAACAATGAGCAGTTCTTC. Encoded protein: CASSLPNNEQFF.

The chain joins TRBV19 to TRBJ2-7, with a possible D match to TRBD1 (6 bases). Germline V CDR1 and CDR2: LNHDA, SQIVND (reference sequence). The CDR3 has 16 residues. Trimming left V 3 bases short and J 0 bases short, with 15 bases between. CDR3 region: CASSMGFRGSSYEQYF. DNA for the CDR3: TGTGCCAGTAGTATGGGGTTCAGGGGAAGCTCCTACGAGCAGTACTTC.